The next 19 T cell receptor beta chains were all read from a single sample in a study of blood T cell repertoires in COVID-19. Clones were read by immunoSEQ multiplex PCR, and TCRdb kept only the in-frame ones, dropping some. The profile shows approximately 130,000 clones, approximately 77% of them singletons. Sequencing was carried out using peripheral blood. These receptors originate from a man aged 80 or over with acute or convalescent COVID-19.

The gene calls are TRBV10-2 and TRBJ2-1; TRBD1 agrees at 8 bases. The CDR3 runs 14 residues. Germline V gene lookup returns CDR1 WSHSY and CDR2 SAAADI. The V segment lost 5 bases and the J segment 2 bases; nucleotides outside the gene matches: 2. CDR3 DNA: TGCGCCAGCAGTATACAGGGGGCCTACAATGAGCAGTTCTTC. Amino acid sequence: CASSIQGAYNEQFF.

This chain connects TRBV28 to TRBJ2-2, with 8 nucleotides matching TRBD2. V lost 10 bases and J lost 0; bases outside the gene matches: 7. The CDR3 covers 15 residues. Looked up from germline, CDR1 is MDHEN and CDR2 is SYDVKM. CDR3 amino acids: CATVSAGANTGELFF. The DNA for the CDR3 is TGTGCCACCGTATCAGCGGGGGCGAACACCGGGGAGCTGTTTTTT.

This sequence joins TRBV6-5 and TRBJ2-7, with 8 bases aligning to TRBD1. The germline CDR1 and CDR2 sequences are MNHEY and SVGAGI. With 8 bases clipped from V and 0 bases from J, the junction kept 6 bases outside the gene matches. The CDR3 runs 14 residues. For the CDR3, the DNA is TGTGCCAGCGCGGTGGACAGGGTCTCCTACGAGCAGTACTTC. Its translation is CASAVDRVSYEQYF.

Turning to this clone: Germline is not matched at one junction end, which may reflect a read error. The same CDR3 also results from other DNA sequences found in this sample. This rearrangement joins TRBV2 to TRBJ1-5, with D possibly being TRBD1 (5 bases). The germline gives CDR1 SNHLY, CDR2 FYNNEI. There are 16 residues in the CDR3. The CDR3 DNA sequence: TGTGCTAGCAGTGAAGCGACAGCGAGAGACAATCAGCCCCAGCATTTT. Protein: CASSEATARDNQPQHF.

The genes are TRBV27 and TRBJ1-6; possibly TRBD1 for D (5 bases). CDR3 length equals 13 residues. The V gene lost 6 bases and the J gene lost 8 bases, with 11 bases spanning the gap. Germline V gives CDR1 MNHEY, CDR2 SMNVEV (reference sequence). The CDR3 region has the DNA TGTGCCAGCAGCCTGGGGGGTTATTCACCCCTCCACTTT. It specifies CASSLGGYSPLHF.

This clone was detected a few times. The chain joins TRBV10-3 to TRBJ1-2, with 10 bases matching TRBD1. CDR1 is ENHRY, CDR2 SYGVKD, per germline. V shed 3 bases, J shed 6 bases, and the junction held 7 bases outside the gene matches. CDR3 size: 15 residues. This CDR3 is CAISDMPTGGNGYTF. The CDR3 DNA reads TGTGCCATCAGTGATATGCCGACAGGGGGCAATGGCTACACCTTC.

The gene calls are TRBV5-1 and TRBJ2-5, with 7 bases lining up with TRBD1. Per germline, CDR1 SGHRS and CDR2 YFSETQ. This CDR3 is built from 15 residues. V dropped 4 bases and J dropped 3; count of bases not matched to a gene: 9. The chain's CDR3 is CASSPAPTGEETQYF. The DNA for the CDR3 is TGCGCCAGCAGCCCCGCTCCCACAGGGGAAGAGACCCAGTACTTC.

The V gene is TRBV7-6, the J gene TRBJ2-7; D may be TRBD1 (6 bases). The ends were cut back, 1 base at V and 3 bases at J, with 16 bases in the middle. Germline V gives CDR1 SGHVS, CDR2 FNYEAQ. This CDR3 is 16 amino acids long. CDR3 coding DNA: TGTGCCAGCAGCTTAGACCAGGGGCCAAGAGGCTACGAGCAGTACTTC. Translated, it gives CASSLDQGPRGYEQYF. Combining the CDR3 with reference TRBV7-6 and TRBJ2-7 gives the whole variable domain GAGVSQSPRYKVTKRGQDVALRCDPISGHVSLYWYRQALGQGPEFLTYFNYEAQQDKSGLPNDRFSAERPEGSISTLTIQRTEQRDSAMYRCASSLDQGPRGYEQYFGPGTRLTVT.

CDR3 nucleotides: TGTGCCGGGTCCCCAGGGTTTCGGGTCGGGGAGCTGTTTTTT. Protein product: CAGSPGFRVGELFF. The V call is TRBV19, the J call TRBJ2-2; a weak D match, TRBD1 (5 bases). V lost 11 bases and J 7 bases, leaving 20 bases between the germline ends. CDR1 and CDR2 from the germline V gene are LNHDA and SQIVND (reference sequence). The CDR3 covers 14 residues.

The V gene is TRBV14, the J gene TRBJ2-7, with a possible D match to TRBD2 (5 bases). Trimming stripped 4 bases from V and 2 bases from J, with 12 bases between. The germline V gene encodes CDR1 SGHDN and CDR2 FVKESK. The length of the CDR3 is 14 residues. CDR3 residues: CASSLGPGTYEQYF. In DNA, the CDR3 is TGTGCCAGCAGCCTCGGACCGGGGACCTACGAGCAGTACTTC.

The chain recombines TRBV7-9 with TRBJ1-4, with 8 bases fitting TRBD1. CDR1 and CDR2 (germline): SEHNR, FQNEAQ (reference sequence). The CDR3 is made up of 12 amino acids. J gave up 14 bases and V 2 bases, and 4 bases lay outside the gene matches. In nucleotides, the CDR3 is TGTGCCAGCAGCTTACTTTCAGGGGGCCTGTTTTTT. This encodes CASSLLSGGLFF.

The V call is TRBV11-1, the J call TRBJ1-2; 7 bases line up with TRBD1. Trimming cost V 2 bases and J 2 bases; bases outside gene matches: 2. The CDR3 length is 14 residues. Germline CDR1 and CDR2: SGHAT and FQDESV (reference sequence). CDR3 sequence (DNA): TGTGCCAGCAGCTTACGACAGGGCAACTATGGCTACACCTTC. Translated: CASSLRQGNYGYTF.

This clone was seen more than once but under ten times. J is TRBJ1-5 and V is TRBV28; the D is unclear. Germline V gene data show CDR1 as MDHEN and CDR2 as SYDVKM. The CDR3 is 15 residues long. V lost 2 bases to trimming and J lost 0 bases, with 8 bases between them. The CDR3 DNA is TGTGCCAGCAGTTTAGGAGGCTTTAGCAATCAGCCCCAGCATTTT. Its translation is CASSLGGFSNQPQHF.

This clone was seen a single time. At one end the junction does not follow the germline gene, possibly because of a read error. The chain links TRBV19 to TRBJ1-5; a weak D match, TRBD1 (5 bases). The CDR3 totals 10 residues. The germline V gene has CDR1 LNHDA and CDR2 SQIVND (reference sequence). CDR3 sequence reads: CRQGDQPQHF. The CDR3 DNA reads as TGCCGGCAGGGTGACCAGCCCCAGCATTTT.

The V gene is TRBV3-1 (or the pseudogene TRBV3-2), the J gene TRBJ2-3; D gene uncertain. This CDR3 is built from 14 residues. The V gene's germline CDR1 is LGHDT and CDR2 YNNKEL (reference sequence). V dropped 1 base and J dropped 0 bases, with 5 bases sitting between them. The CDR3 loop is CASSQGASTDTQYF. CDR3 in DNA: TGTGCCAGCAGCCAAGGAGCAAGCACAGATACGCAGTATTTT.

The chain has TRBV30 and TRBJ1-6; 8 bases are shared with TRBD1. The CDR3 extends over 14 amino acids. V was clipped by 5 bases and J by 7 bases; unmatched bases: 7. Looked up from germline, CDR1 is GTSNPN and CDR2 is SVGIG (reference sequence). The CDR3 spells CAWGGQGGNSPLHF. The CDR3 nucleotides read TGTGCCTGGGGTGGACAGGGTGGGAATTCACCCCTCCACTTT.

J is TRBJ1-4 and V is TRBV4-1; no clear D. Germline CDR1 and CDR2: MGHRA and YSYEKL. This CDR3 contains 13 residues. Trimming cost V 3 bases and J 7 bases, with 9 bases left between them. The CDR3 here is CASSQYISEKLFF. For the CDR3, the DNA is TGCGCCAGCAGCCAGTATATTAGTGAAAAACTGTTTTTT.

V gene TRBV9 combines with J gene TRBJ2-3; 9 nucleotides agree with TRBD2. Trimming cost V 1 base and J 2 bases; bases outside gene matches: 11. This CDR3 has 18 amino acids. From germline, CDR1 is SGDLS and CDR2 YYNGEE. The CDR3 DNA reads TGTGCCAGCAGCGTAAATAGCGGGGGTCTTAGGTCCACAGATACGCAGTATTTT. Its protein is CASSVNSGGLRSTDTQYF. The full variable domain, completed using reference TRBV9 and TRBJ2-3, is DSGVTQTPKHLITATGQRVTLRCSPRSGDLSVYWYQQSLDQGLQFLIQYYNGEERAKGNILERFSAQQFPDLHSELNLSSLELGDSALYFCASSVNSGGLRSTDTQYFGPGTRLTVL.

The V gene is TRBV24-1, the J gene TRBJ2-3; TRBD2 might be the D (6 bases). CDR1 and CDR2 from the germline V gene are KGHDR and SFDVKD. This CDR3 has 16 residues. Trimming took 5 bases from V and 5 from J, leaving 19 bases between them. In nucleotides, the CDR3 is TGTGCCACCAGTGGGGTCGCGGGGAATGCGAGAGATACGCAGTATTTT. It is translated as CATSGVAGNARDTQYF.